Listed below are T cell receptor beta chains from one sample, sequenced in a study of tumor-infiltrating lymphocytes in primary liver carcinoma. TCRdb independently ran MiXCR on the multiplex PCR reads; one entry per CDR3 protein. The data contain some 120,000 distinct CDR3 sequences, 60% to 70% of them seen just once; the ten biggest clones take up around 9%. Input material: liver tumor tissue from sampling region 1. Source of these receptors: a woman aged 55-70 years with primary liver carcinoma and hepatitis B virus infection. The CDR3 runs from the conserved cysteine through the conserved F or W. D genes are given only for firm matches. Clone size is given for some rows only: seen once, a few or many times, or a class if the clone is expanded.

TRBJ2-7 | . | TRBV11-2 | medium-sized | TGTGCCAGCAGCAGTAGCGTGACCTACGAGCAGTACTTC | CASSSSVTYEQYF
TRBJ1-1 | . | TRBV11-2 | . | TGTGCAAGCAGCTTCGAAGGGGCCATAAACACTGAAGCTTTCTTT | CASSFEGAINTEAFF
TRBJ2-5 | TRBD1 | TRBV29-1 | few | TGCAGCGCCCAGCAGGGGGCGCGTGAGACCCAGTACTTC | CSAQQGARETQYF
TRBJ2-3 | TRBD2 | TRBV11-1 | many | TGTGCCAGCAGCTTCCATAGCGGGGGCACAGATACGCAGTATTTT | CASSFHSGGTDTQYF
TRBJ2-7 | . | TRBV28 | . | TGTGTCAGCGGCTTTTCGGGGACACCCGATTACGAGCAGTACTTC | CVSGFSGTPDYEQYF
TRBJ2-1 | TRBD1 | TRBV5-1 | . | TGCGCCAGCGGCCCGGAACCCGGTGGGGACAGGGGGCGCAATGATCAGTTCTTC | CASGPEPGGDRGRNDQFF
TRBJ2-1 | . | TRBV11-3 | . | TGTGCCAGTAGCTTACCCCTTGGGGGGAATGTGCAGTTCTTC | CASSLPLGGNVQFF
TRBJ2-6 | . | TRBV28 | . | TGTACTAGCAGTTTTATGACCCCTGGGGCCAACGTCCTGACTTTC | CTSSFMTPGANVLTF
TRBJ2-5 | . | TRBV7-8 | . | TGTGCCAGCAGCAGCAGGGGTTCCCAAGAGACCCAGTACTTC | CASSSRGSQETQYF
TRBJ2-7 | . | TRBV5-1 | many | TGCGCCAGCAGCTTAAGGGGAGATAATGCCTACGAGCAGTACTTC | CASSLRGDNAYEQYF
TRBJ2-1 | . | TRBV5-1 | . | TGCGCCAGCAGCTTGGTGGCTTCGGGGAGGAATGAGCAGTCCTTC | CASSLVASGRNEQSF
TRBJ2-3 | TRBD2 | TRBV11-2 | . | TGTGCCAGCAGCTTATTACCAGGCGGGAGTGGGGATACGCAGTATTTT | CASSLLPGGSGDTQYF
TRBJ2-7 | TRBD2 | TRBV10-2 | . | TGCGCCAGCAGTGGTCGGCAAGCGGGACTCCACGAGCAGTACTTC | CASSGRQAGLHEQYF
TRBJ2-7 | . | TRBV2 | . | TGTGCCAGCAAGGGGCAGGAGGCGTCCTACGAGCAGTACTTC | CASKGQEASYEQYF
TRBJ2-4 | TRBD1 | TRBV6-6 | many | TGTGCCAGCAGCGTAAACCCGACAGGGTTAGCCAAAAACATTCAGTACTTC | CASSVNPTGLAKNIQYF
TRBJ2-1 | TRBD2 | TRBV19 | . | TGTGCCAGTACCAAACGACTAGCGGGAGGACCCGTCAATGAGCAGTTCTTC | CASTKRLAGGPVNEQFF
TRBJ1-2 | TRBD1 | TRBV18 | . | TGTGCCAGCCAATCGGACAGGGAATATGGCTACACCTTC | CASQSDREYGYTF
TRBJ2-1 | TRBD2 | TRBV11-3 | . | TGTGCCAGCAACTCCCGGGAGGCGCGGTCCATGGGCAATGAGCAGTTCTTC | CASNSREARSMGNEQFF
TRBJ2-1 | TRBD2 | TRBV6-1 | . | TGTACCAGCAGCCTCCGGACTAGCGGGACGAAACTCTCCTCCTACAATGAGCAGTTCTTC | CTSSLRTSGTKLSSYNEQFF
TRBJ1-2 | TRBD1 | TRBV19 | . | TGTGCCAGTAGTCCCCCAGGACAGGGAAACTATGGCTACACCTTC | CASSPPGQGNYGYTF
TRBJ2-1 | TRBD1 | TRBV5-4 | . | TGTGCCAGCAACTTATACAACAGGGGGCGCAATGAGCAGTTCTTC | CASNLYNRGRNEQFF
TRBJ2-3 | TRBD1 | TRBV29-1 | . | TGCAGCGTTGAAGATCGACGGACAGGGACAGATACGCGGCATTTT | CSVEDRRTGTDTRHF
TRBJ1-1 | . | TRBV11-3 | . | TGCACCAGCAGCTTCAGAACCACTGAAGCTTTCTTT | CTSSFRTTEAFF
TRBJ2-2 | . | TRBV6-1 | . | TGTGCCAGCAGTGAAGCGCACCCGACCGGGGAGCTGTTTTTT | CASSEAHPTGELFF
TRBJ2-3 | . | TRBV7-3 | . | TGTGCCAGCAGCTTAACAGCGGACACGGATACGCAGTATTTT | CASSLTADTDTQYF
TRBJ2-1 | . | TRBV11-1 | . | TGTGCCAGCAGCTTAAGCGGCCTTGACACGAATGAGCAATTCTTC | CASSLSGLDTNEQFF
TRBJ1-2 | . | TRBV4-2 | many | TGTGCCAGCAGCCCGGGTGTCACTAACTATGGCTACACCTTC | CASSPGVTNYGYTF
TRBJ2-7 | . | TRBV29-1 | . | TGCAGCGTTTGGGACATGTCGTCCCACGAGCAGTATTTC | CSVWDMSSHEQYF
TRBJ2-1 | . | TRBV11-3 | . | TGTGCCAGCAGCCTCCCTTCCGTTGGCAATGAGCAATTCTTC | CASSLPSVGNEQFF
TRBJ1-5 | . | TRBV11-2 | . | TGTGCCAGCAGCTTAAGAGGGTTGGGGGATCAGCCCCAGCATTTT | CASSLRGLGDQPQHF
TRBJ1-5 | TRBD1 | TRBV4-2 | . | TGTGCCAGCCCTGTGCAGGGGGCAAGCAATCAGCCCCAGCATTTT | CASPVQGASNQPQHF
TRBJ2-5 | . | TRBV29-1 | . | TGTAGAGTCGGACAGCCTCAAGAGACCCAGTACTTC | CRVGQPQETQYF
TRBJ2-7 | TRBD1 | TRBV4-2 | many | TGTGCCAGCAGCCAAGATCCGACAGGGGGCTACGAGCAGTACTTC | CASSQDPTGGYEQYF
TRBJ1-1 | . | TRBV11-1 | few | TGTGTCAGCAGCCTAATGTCCCTGAACACTGAGGCTTTCTTT | CVSSLMSLNTEAFF
TRBJ2-3 | TRBD2 | TRBV11-2 | few | TGTGCCAGCAGCCTAGGGACTAGCGGGAGAGGGGGCGCAGATACGCAGTATTTT | CASSLGTSGRGGADTQYF
TRBJ2-3 | TRBD2 | TRBV29-1 | . | TGCAGCCTTGAACCGACTAGCGGGAGCACAGATACGCAGTGTTTT | CSLEPTSGSTDTQCF
TRBJ1-5 | TRBD1 | TRBV4-1 | many | TGCGCCAGCAGCCAAGCCTCCTCAGGGGGAATAAGCAATCAGCCCCAGCATTTT | CASSQASSGGISNQPQHF
TRBJ2-7 | . | TRBV11-2 | . | TGTGCCAGCAACTTAGTCCCTATAGGGGCCTACGAGCAGTACTTC | CASNLVPIGAYEQYF
TRBJ2-6 | . | TRBV28 | many | TGTGCCAGCACGGGGTTCTCTGGGGCCAACGTCCTGACTTTC | CASTGFSGANVLTF
TRBJ1-3 | . | TRBV5-1 | . | TGCGCCAGCACCTCGACAGGCTCTGGAAACACCATATATTTT | CASTSTGSGNTIYF
TRBJ2-1 | . | TRBV5-5 | . | TGTGCCAGCAGCTTTCGGGGGAGGCCCTACAATGAGCAGTTCTTC | CASSFRGRPYNEQFF
TRBJ1-4 | . | TRBV12-3/TRBV12-4 | . | TGTGCCGTAATAGGGTCAACTAATGAAAAACTGTTTTTT | CAVIGSTNEKLFF
TRBJ2-3 | . | TRBV29-1 | many | TGCAGCGTTGAAGAGCGCAGGAGGGGCACAGATACGCAGTATTTT | CSVEERRRGTDTQYF
TRBJ2-5 | . | TRBV7-8 | many | TGTGCCAGCAGCTTAGGGGGCAGCAAAGAGACCCAGTACTTC | CASSLGGSKETQYF
TRBJ1-5 | TRBD1 | TRBV28 | . | TGTGCCAGCATCGACAGGGGAGAGCAGCTACAGCATTTT | CASIDRGEQLQHF
TRBJ1-1 | . | TRBV5-1 | . | TGCGCCAGCAGCTTGGTGGGAAACCCGAACATTGAAGCTTTCTTT | CASSLVGNPNIEAFF